One sample yielded the 10 T cell receptor beta chains listed below, sequenced in a study of blood T cell repertoires in COVID-19. TCRdb's table, derived via immunoSEQ multiplex PCR, lists solely in-frame clones and lacks some. Of tens of thousands of clones in the sample, around 94% are singletons; the top ten hold about 0.4%. The material sequenced was peripheral blood. These receptors were obtained from a man between 45 and 60 years old with COVID-19, enrolled during active disease.

The rearrangement joins TRBV18 to TRBJ1-2, with D maybe TRBD1 (6 bases). Germline CDR1 and CDR2: KGHSH and LQKENI. V lost 3 bases and J 6 bases, leaving 14 bases between the germline ends. CDR3 length: 14 residues. CDR3 bases: TGTGCCAGCTCACCCCCGGTGGGGGCCCATGGCTACACCTTC. It translates to CASSPPVGAHGYTF.

V and J are TRBV4-1 and TRBJ1-1; TRBD1 matches at 9 bases. CDR3 length equals 16 residues. V gave up 4 bases and J gave up 9 bases; unmatched junction bases: 15. CDR1 is MGHRA, CDR2 YSYEKL, per germline. In DNA, the CDR3 is TGCGCCAGCAGCCTTCCAGCACCACAGGGGGCGACGAAAGCTTTCTTT. It translates to CASSLPAPQGATKAFF.

The chain uses TRBV20-1 and TRBJ2-5, with D tentatively TRBD2 (6 bases). V lost 3 bases and J lost 5, with 13 bases in between. The CDR3 has 13 residues. The germline V gene encodes CDR1 DFQATT and CDR2 SNEGSKA (reference sequence). CDR3 coding DNA: TGCAGTGCTAGTGGGACGGCGGGGGAGACCCAGTACTTC. Translated: CSASGTAGETQYF.

The chain couples TRBV4-2 to TRBJ2-5, with D unresolved. With 0 bases removed from V and 0 bases from J, the gap between germline ends came to 8 bases. This CDR3 spans 15 amino acids. From germline, CDR1 is LGHNA and CDR2 YNFKEQ. CDR3 in amino acids: CASSQDWADQETQYF. The CDR3 DNA is TGTGCCAGCAGCCAAGATTGGGCAGACCAAGAGACCCAGTACTTC.

This rearrangement joins TRBV11-2 to TRBJ2-7, with D possibly matching TRBD2 (7 bases). Germline-derived CDR1 and CDR2 are SGHAT and FQNNGV. The CDR3 contains 14 residues. V was pared by 5 bases and J by 0 bases, with 11 bases between. The CDR3: CASSLGGASYEQYF. The CDR3 DNA sequence: TGTGCCAGCAGCCTTGGGGGGGCCTCCTACGAGCAGTACTTC. Combining the CDR3 with reference TRBV11-2 and TRBJ2-7 gives the whole variable domain EAGVAQSPRYKIIEKRQSVAFWCNPISGHATLYWYQQILGQGPKLLIQFQNNGVVDDSQLPKDRFSAERLKGVDSTLKIQPAKLEDSAVYLCASSLGGASYEQYFGPGTRLTVT.

V usage is TRBV11-3 and J usage is TRBJ2-2; D call uncertain. Germline V CDR1 and CDR2: SGHNT, YENEEA. V lost 3 bases to trimming and J lost 7 bases, with 9 bases between them. There are 13 residues in the CDR3. The CDR3 DNA reads as TGTGCCAGCAGCTTCGAGTGGAGCGGGGAGCTGTTTTTT. Its protein is CASSFEWSGELFF. Looking up the rest from reference TRBV11-3 and TRBJ2-2 gives the full variable domain: EAGVVQSPRYKIIEKKQPVAFWCNPISGHNTLYWYLQNLGQGPELLIRYENEEAVDDSQLPKDRFSAERLKGVDSTLKIQPAELGDSAVYLCASSFEWSGELFFGEGSRLTVL.

The CDR3 reads CASSLQGLAASYEQYF. Here the CDR3 DNA reads TGTGCCAGCAGTTTACAAGGGCTAGCCGCTTCCTACGAGCAGTACTTC. The gene calls are TRBV27 and TRBJ2-7; TRBD2 might be the D (5 bases). Trimming pared 2 bases from V and 1 base from J, leaving 15 bases between. CDR1 MNHEY and CDR2 SMNVEV come from the germline V gene (reference sequence). CDR3 length: 16 amino acids.

This chain links TRBV7-9 with TRBJ1-2; D gene unclear. The germline gives CDR1 SEHNR, CDR2 FQNEAQ (reference sequence). CDR3 size: 17 residues. Trimming shortened V by 5 bases and J by 4 bases, and 23 bases separated the two germline ends. CDR3 amino acids: CASSQLGYTRRGYGYTF. CDR3 nucleotides: TGTGCCAGCAGCCAACTTGGTTACACGCGCCGAGGCTATGGCTACACCTTC.

The chain is built from TRBV27 and TRBJ1-3; maybe TRBD1 (6 bases). The CDR3 runs 14 residues. Trimming removed 5 bases at V and 2 bases at J, with 10 bases between. Germline CDR1 reads MNHEY; CDR2 reads SMNVEV (reference sequence). The CDR3 loop reads CASSQQGAGNTIYF. The CDR3 DNA is TGTGCCAGCAGTCAACAGGGCGCTGGAAACACCATATATTTT.

The V call is TRBV3-1 (or the pseudogene TRBV3-2), the J call TRBJ2-1; D possibly corresponds to TRBD2 (6 bases). Trimming pared 4 bases from V and 8 bases from J, leaving 15 bases between. This CDR3 contains 14 residues. Germline V lookup: CDR1 LGHDT, CDR2 YNNKEL (reference sequence). The CDR3 DNA sequence: TGTGCCAGCAGCCCGGACGGCGGGATATATGAGCAGTTCTTC. This gives the protein CASSPDGGIYEQFF.